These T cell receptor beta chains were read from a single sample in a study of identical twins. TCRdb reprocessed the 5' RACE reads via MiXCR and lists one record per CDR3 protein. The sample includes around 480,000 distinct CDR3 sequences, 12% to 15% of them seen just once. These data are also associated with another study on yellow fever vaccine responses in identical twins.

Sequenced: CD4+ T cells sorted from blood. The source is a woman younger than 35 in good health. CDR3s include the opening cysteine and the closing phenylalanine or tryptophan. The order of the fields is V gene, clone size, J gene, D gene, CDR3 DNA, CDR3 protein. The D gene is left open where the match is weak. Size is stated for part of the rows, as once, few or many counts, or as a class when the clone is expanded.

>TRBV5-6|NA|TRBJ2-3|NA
TGTGCCAGCAGCTTGGCGGCAGGATACACAGATACGCAGTATTTT
CASSLAAGYTDTQYF
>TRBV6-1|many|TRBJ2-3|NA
TGTGCCAGCACCCCTCGCGGGCCGGGCACAGATACGCAGTATTTT
CASTPRGPGTDTQYF
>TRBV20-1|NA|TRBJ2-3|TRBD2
TGCAGTGCTATCCTGACTAGCAGGAACACAGATACGCAGTATTTT
CSAILTSRNTDTQYF
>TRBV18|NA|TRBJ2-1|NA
TGTGCCAGCTCACCACCGCGGGGTAGCTATCATGAGCAGTTCTTC
CASSPPRGSYHEQFF
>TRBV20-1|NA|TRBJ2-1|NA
TGCAGTGCGAGAACCGGGAATTTGGTGAATGAGCAGTTCTTC
CSARTGNLVNEQFF
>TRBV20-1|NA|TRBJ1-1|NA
TGCAGTGCTAGGGCGGGGGTAATCGACACTGAAGCTTTCTTT
CSARAGVIDTEAFF
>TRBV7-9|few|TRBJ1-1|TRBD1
TGTGCCTATGACAGGGTCGCCACTGAAGCTTTCTTT
CAYDRVATEAFF
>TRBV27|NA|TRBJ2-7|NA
TGTGCCAGCAGTTTATCTGACGCAGCTTACGAGCAGTACTTC
CASSLSDAAYEQYF
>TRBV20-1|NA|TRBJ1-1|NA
TGCAGTGCTAGAGTCAGGGGCACTGAAGCTTTCTTT
CSARVRGTEAFF
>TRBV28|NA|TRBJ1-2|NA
TGTGCCAGCAGTTTAGGGAAAAGCCACTATGGCTACACCTTC
CASSLGKSHYGYTF
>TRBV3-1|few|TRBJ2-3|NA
TGTGCCAGCAGCCAAGCCGTAGAAGATACGCAGTATTTT
CASSQAVEDTQYF
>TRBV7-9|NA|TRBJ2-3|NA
TGTGCCAGCAGCTTCTGGCGGGGGCCCGGAGATACGCAGTATTTT
CASSFWRGPGDTQYF
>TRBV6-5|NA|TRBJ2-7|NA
TGTGCCAGCAGTTACTCGGGGGGGGGCACCTACTCCTACGAGCAGTACTTC
CASSYSGGGTYSYEQYF
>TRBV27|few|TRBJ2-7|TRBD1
TGTGCCAGCAGTTTAGGGACAGGTTTTCTCTACGAGCAGTACTTC
CASSLGTGFLYEQYF
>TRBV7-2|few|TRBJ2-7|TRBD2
TGTGCCAGCAGCACCTGGACTAGCGGGGTCTACGAGCAGTACTTC
CASSTWTSGVYEQYF
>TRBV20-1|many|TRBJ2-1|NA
TGCAGTGCTAGAGCTCCCCCCGGATTACAGCAGTTCTTC
CSARAPPGLQQFF
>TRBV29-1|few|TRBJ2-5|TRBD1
TGCAGCGTGGAACAGGGGGCCGAAGAGACCCAGTACTTC
CSVEQGAEETQYF
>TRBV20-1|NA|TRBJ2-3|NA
TGCAGTGCTAGTTTGAGGGGCACAGATACGCAGTATTTT
CSASLRGTDTQYF
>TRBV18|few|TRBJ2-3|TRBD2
TGTGCCAGCTCACCAGTTATTGGGAGCGGGAAGGATACGCAGTATTTT
CASSPVIGSGKDTQYF
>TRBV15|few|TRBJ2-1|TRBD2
TGTGCCACCAGCAGAGTGGCGGGAGGGCGTGTTAATGAGCAGTTCTTC
CATSRVAGGRVNEQFF
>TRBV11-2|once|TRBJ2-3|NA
TGTGCCAGCAGCCCCGTTCGAGAAGATACGCAGTATTTT
CASSPVREDTQYF
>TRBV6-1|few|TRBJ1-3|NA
TGTGCCAGCAGGCTCTCCGCGGCGGGAAACACCATATATTTT
CASRLSAAGNTIYF
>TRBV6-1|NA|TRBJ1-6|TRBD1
TGTGCCAGCTTCGAGCTGGACAGGGGTTTGAATTCACCCCTCCACTTT
CASFELDRGLNSPLHF
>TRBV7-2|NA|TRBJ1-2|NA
TGTGCCAGCAGCTTAGAAGCGTTCTATGGCTACACCTTC
CASSLEAFYGYTF
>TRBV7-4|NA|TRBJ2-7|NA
TGTGCCGGCCGGTACCGGATCTACGAGCAGTACTTC
CAGRYRIYEQYF
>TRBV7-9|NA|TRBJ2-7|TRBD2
TGTGCCAGCAGCTTAGCGGGGGGGAGGGGAACCGCCTACGAGCAGTACTTC
CASSLAGGRGTAYEQYF
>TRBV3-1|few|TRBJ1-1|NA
TGTGCCAGCAGCCAGGAGACAGGTGCGGGGGCTGAAGCTTTCTTT
CASSQETGAGAEAFF
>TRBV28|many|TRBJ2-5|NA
TGTGCCAGCAGTTCTCCGGAGGGCGGCCTAAGGGAGACCCAGTACTTC
CASSSPEGGLRETQYF
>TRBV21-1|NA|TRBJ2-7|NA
TGTGCCAGCAGCAAAGCGCTTTCGCGGGAGTGGTCCTACGAGCAGTACTTC
CASSKALSREWSYEQYF
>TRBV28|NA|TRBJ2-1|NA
TGTGCCAGCAGCCAACCTGTAGCCCCCGGACGCCTGTTCTTC
CASSQPVAPGRLFF
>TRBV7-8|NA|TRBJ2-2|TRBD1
TGTGCCAGCAGCCGACAGGGGGCAATCACCGGGGAGCTGTTTTTT
CASSRQGAITGELFF
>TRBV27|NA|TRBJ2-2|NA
TGTGCCAGCAGTTTTGTCTCCGGGGAGCTGTTTTTT
CASSFVSGELFF
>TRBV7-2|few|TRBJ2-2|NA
TGTGCCAGCAGTCTCGGGACCGCGAGTACCGGGGAGCTGTTTTTT
CASSLGTASTGELFF
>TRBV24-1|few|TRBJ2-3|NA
TGTGCCACCAGTGACTTAGCCCCCTCGGACAAGTCAGGGGATACGCAGTATTTT
CATSDLAPSDKSGDTQYF
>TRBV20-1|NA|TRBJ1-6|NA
TGCATCGCGGGCCAGGCTCCGGCCAATTCACCCCTCCACTTT
CIAGQAPANSPLHF
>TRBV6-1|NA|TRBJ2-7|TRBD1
TGTGCCAGCAGTGAACTTGTGCAGGGGGCCTCTTACGAGCAGTACTTC
CASSELVQGASYEQYF
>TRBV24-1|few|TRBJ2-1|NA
TGTGCCACCAGTGCCCCGACGGGGCGAAGCAATGAGCAGTTCTTC
CATSAPTGRSNEQFF
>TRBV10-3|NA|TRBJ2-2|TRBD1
TGTGCCATCAGTCGAAAGCAGGGGGACACCGGGGAGCTGTTTTTT
CAISRKQGDTGELFF
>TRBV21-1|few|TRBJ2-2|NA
TGTGCCAGCAGCCTTGTTCCTACACAGGGGAGAGGGTTGGACACCGGGGAGCTGTTTTTT
CASSLVPTQGRGLDTGELFF
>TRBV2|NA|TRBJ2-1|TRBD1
TGTGCCAGCAGCCGGGGACAGGGAGGGAGCGATGAGCAGTTCTTC
CASSRGQGGSDEQFF
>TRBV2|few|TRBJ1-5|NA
TGTGCCAGCAGGGGGGGCAGGGCCGGCAATCAGCCCCAGCATTTT
CASRGGRAGNQPQHF
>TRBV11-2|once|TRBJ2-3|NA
TGTGCCAGCAGTTTACCCCAGCCGGGACTTCAACACACAGATACGCAGTATTTT
CASSLPQPGLQHTDTQYF
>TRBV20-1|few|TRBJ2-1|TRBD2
TGCAGTGCTAGATCGTACGCGGGAGGGCTCTACAATGAGCAGTTCTTC
CSARSYAGGLYNEQFF
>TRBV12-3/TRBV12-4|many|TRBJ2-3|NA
TGTGCCAGCAGTTTGTTCATTAGGGGTGCGCAGTATTTT
CASSLFIRGAQYF
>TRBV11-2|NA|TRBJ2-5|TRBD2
TGTGCCAGCAGCTTAGGAAATATAGCGGGGGGCGGCCAAGAGACCCAGTACTTC
CASSLGNIAGGGQETQYF
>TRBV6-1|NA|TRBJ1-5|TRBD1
TGTGCCAGCAGAGACAGGGAAGGCAATCAGCCCCAGCATTTT
CASRDREGNQPQHF
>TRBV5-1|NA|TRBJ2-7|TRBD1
TGCGCCAGCAGCCCTGGACAGGTATCCTACGAGCAGTACTTC
CASSPGQVSYEQYF